The 14 T cell receptor beta chains listed next were all sequenced from one sample in a study of blood T cells in healthy people across ages. Through a sample-barcoded 5' primer and a J-beta primer mix, a second PCR was run for roughly 6 to 12 cycles. TCRdb fed the 5' RACE reads into MiXCR, producing one record per CDR3 protein. The sample carries roughly 800,000 distinct CDR3 sequences, about 37% recorded once. Sequenced sample: blood. Receptor source: a man aged 18 to 29 in good health.

The rearrangement joins TRBV7-9 to TRBJ1-1; the D gene is possibly TRBD1 (5 bases). The germline V gene encodes CDR1 SEHNR and CDR2 FQNEAQ (reference sequence). This CDR3 region has 17 residues. V lost 4 bases and J lost 5, with 23 bases in between. The CDR3 is CASSSELTGAGGTEAFF. DNA of the CDR3: TGTGCCAGCAGCTCGGAGCTTACCGGGGCAGGCGGGACTGAAGCTTTCTTT.

This clonotype has ten or more counts. The V call is TRBV20-1, the J call TRBJ2-3; D may be TRBD1 or TRBD2 (5 bases each). This CDR3 is built from 15 residues. Germline CDR1 is DFQATT and CDR2 is SNEGSKA (reference sequence). V was trimmed by 4 bases and J by 1 base, leaving 15 bases between them. In DNA, the CDR3 is TGCAGTGCTATAATCGGGACCACACGCACAGATACGCAGTATTTT. Amino acid sequence: CSAIIGTTRTDTQYF.

This clonotype was seen more than once but under ten times. V and J are TRBV12-3 or TRBV12-4 and TRBJ2-3; D might be TRBD1 (6 bases). Trimming stripped 6 bases from V and 5 bases from J, with 15 bases between. CDR3 size: 14 residues. CDR3 sequence (DNA): TGTGCCAGCAGCATAGGGACATGGGAAGATACGCAGTATTTT. As protein: CASSIGTWEDTQYF.

This clonotype appeared a few times. The chain joins TRBV20-1 to TRBJ1-2; 7 nucleotides agree with TRBD1. The CDR3 totals 11 residues. Germline V lookup: CDR1 DFQATT, CDR2 SNEGSKA (reference sequence). V shed 2 bases and J 6 bases; nucleotides not matched to a gene: 0. The CDR3 sequence: CSARQGDGYTF. The CDR3 region has the DNA TGCAGTGCTAGACAGGGGGATGGCTACACCTTC.

With respect to this clonotype: A single base separates this from a much larger clone, so it may be a read error. The chain couples TRBV12-3 or TRBV12-4 to TRBJ1-2; 9 nucleotides align to TRBD1. CDR3 length: 13 residues. Trimming at V came to 5 bases and at J to 7 bases, leaving 5 bases not matched to a gene. CDR3 in amino acids: CASSPGQGCGYTF. CDR3 nucleotides: TGTGCCAGCAGTCCCGGACAGGGGTGTGGCTACACCTTC.

Only a few counts were recorded for this clonotype. The chain combines TRBV4-2 with TRBJ2-4; TRBD2 aligns across 11 bases. With V trimmed by 4 bases and J by 0 bases, 5 bases remained unmatched. Germline CDR1 is LGHNA and CDR2 is YNFKEQ. The CDR3 length is 17 residues. The CDR3 DNA sequence: TGTGCCAGCAGCCCCCTAGCGGGGGGCCTAGCCAAAAACATTCAGTACTTC. Translated, it gives CASSPLAGGLAKNIQYF.

The chain joins TRBV5-1 to TRBJ2-7; TRBD2 is a possible D gene (5 bases). Trimming cost V 4 bases and J 7 bases, with 15 bases left between them. Germline V gives CDR1 SGHRS, CDR2 YFSETQ. This CDR3 has 13 amino acids. CDR3 DNA: TGCGCCAGCAGCGGGCAGCGGTCGGGGGAGCAGTACTTC. Translation: CASSGQRSGEQYF.

V and J are TRBV6-6 and TRBJ2-4; 9 nucleotides line up with TRBD1. The CDR3 is 15 amino acids. V was clipped by 0 bases and J by 13 bases; unmatched bases: 10. Germline V lookup: CDR1 MNHNY, CDR2 SVGAGI (reference sequence). In DNA form, the CDR3 reads TGTGCCAGCAGTTACTCGACGGACAGGGGTGACAAGCAGTACTTC. It translates to CASSYSTDRGDKQYF.

In DNA, the CDR3 is TGCGCCAGCAGCCGCTTACCCGGTACGGGGAACCCCTACGAGCAGTACTTC. As protein: CASSRLPGTGNPYEQYF. The chain carries TRBV4-1 and TRBJ2-4, with D tentatively TRBD2 (5 bases). Gene TRBJ2-7 matches the end of the DNA better, so the J call may be wrong. CDR3 size: 17 residues. From germline, CDR1 is MGHRA and CDR2 YSYEKL.

J is TRBJ1-1 and V is TRBV10-3; 9 positions match TRBD1. V was clipped by 4 bases and J by 1 base; unmatched bases: 4. In germline, CDR1 is ENHRY, CDR2 SYGVKD. The CDR3 consists of 15 residues. In DNA, the CDR3 is TGTGCCATCAGTGGGACGGGACAGGGGAACACTGAAGCTTTCTTT. Translation gives CAISGTGQGNTEAFF.

In the case of this clonotype: A read error may be the cause here, since a much bigger clone is one base away. The V and J genes are TRBV20-1 and TRBJ2-1; 7 nucleotides line up with TRBD1. The V gene end was trimmed by 5 bases and the J gene end by 0 bases; junction bases not matched to a gene: 4. This CDR3 is 14 amino acids long. Looked up from germline, CDR1 is DFQATT and CDR2 is SNEGSKA (reference sequence). CDR3 in amino acids: CSAATGSSYNEQFF. DNA for the CDR3: TGCAGTGCTGCGACAGGGAGCTCCTACAATGAGCAGTTCTTC.

The chain is built from TRBV7-2 and TRBJ2-2; possibly TRBD2 for D (6 bases). Trimming shortened V by 1 base and J by 7 bases, and 16 bases separated the two germline ends. The V gene's germline CDR1 is SGHTA and CDR2 FQGNSA. This CDR3 region has 16 residues. CDR3 sequence: CASSLGAGGLGGELFF. The DNA for the CDR3 is TGTGCCAGCAGCTTAGGGGCCGGGGGACTCGGCGGGGAGCTGTTTTTT.

V usage is TRBV20-1 and J usage is TRBJ1-2; D may be TRBD1 (6 bases). The germline CDR1 and CDR2 sequences are DFQATT and SNEGSKA (reference sequence). V was shortened by 5 bases and J by 6 bases, with 19 bases between the two germline ends. This CDR3 has 14 residues. Here the CDR3 DNA reads TGCAGTGCTGCGATTCCCTGGGGGGCCCATGGCTACACCTTC. It codes for CSAAIPWGAHGYTF.

This sequence joins TRBV24-1 and TRBJ1-1, with 9 bases lining up with TRBD1. This CDR3 contains 15 residues. J was trimmed by 0 bases and V by 7 bases; bases with no gene match: 5. The germline gives CDR1 KGHDR, CDR2 SFDVKD. The CDR3: CATSPGTGLNTEAFF. CDR3 coding DNA: TGTGCCACCAGCCCCGGGACAGGGCTGAACACTGAAGCTTTCTTT.